This is a list of T cell receptor beta chains from one sample in a study of control samples from healthy donors and cancer patients. Only in-frame clones appear in the TCRdb table, and some are missing; sequencing was by immunoSEQ multiplex PCR. The sample carries 98,000 or so clones, 79% recorded once. Specimen: blood. The receptors were gathered from a woman in her 30s in good health. CDR3s include the opening cysteine and the closing phenylalanine or tryptophan. Fields, in order: clone size, V gene, J gene, D gene, CDR3 protein, CDR3 DNA. The D gene is left open where the match is weak. Rows give clone size only sometimes, using once, few, many, or a class for an expanded clone.

abundance: -; v_gene: TRBV6-5; j_gene: TRBJ2-7; d_gene: TRBD2; CDR3aa: CASSYDGGGAYEQYF; CDR3nt: TGTGCCAGCAGTTACGACGGCGGGGGGGCCTACGAGCAGTACTTC
abundance: few; v_gene: TRBV7-9; j_gene: TRBJ2-7; d_gene: -; CDR3aa: CASSLAQYEQYF; CDR3nt: TGTGCCAGCAGCTTAGCCCAATACGAGCAGTACTTC
abundance: -; v_gene: TRBV6-1; j_gene: TRBJ2-7; d_gene: TRBD1; CDR3aa: CASSETGISYEQYF; CDR3nt: TGTGCCAGCAGTGAGACAGGGATCTCCTACGAGCAGTACTTC
abundance: -; v_gene: TRBV3-1/TRBV3-2; j_gene: TRBJ2-3; d_gene: TRBD2; CDR3aa: CASSRLAGDPTPNGDTQYF; CDR3nt: TGTGCCAGCTCCCGACTAGCGGGGGATCCCACGCCTAACGGAGATACGCAGTATTTT
abundance: -; v_gene: TRBV15; j_gene: TRBJ1-2; d_gene: -; CDR3aa: CATSRAGGYTF; CDR3nt: TGTGCCACCAGTAGAGCAGGTGGCTACACCTTC
abundance: -; v_gene: TRBV9; j_gene: TRBJ1-6; d_gene: TRBD1; CDR3aa: CASSVEGGNSPLHF; CDR3nt: TGTGCCAGCAGCGTAGAAGGGGGCAATTCACCCCTCCACTTT
abundance: -; v_gene: TRBV19; j_gene: TRBJ1-2; d_gene: -; CDR3aa: CASSLGTAAYGYTF; CDR3nt: TGTGCCAGTAGTCTAGGAACCGCAGCTTATGGCTACACCTTC
abundance: once; v_gene: TRBV6-5; j_gene: TRBJ1-6; d_gene: TRBD1; CDR3aa: CASSYNRGLVPLHF; CDR3nt: TGTGCCAGCAGTTACAACAGGGGCTTGGTACCCCTCCACTTT
abundance: -; v_gene: TRBV3-1/TRBV3-2; j_gene: TRBJ1-2; d_gene: -; CDR3aa: CASSQEAGFYGYTF; CDR3nt: TGTGCCAGCAGCCAAGAGGCGGGTTTCTATGGCTACACCTTC
abundance: -; v_gene: TRBV19; j_gene: TRBJ2-5; d_gene: TRBD1; CDR3aa: CATGSRGRIEETQYF; CDR3nt: TGTGCCACTGGTTCCAGGGGGCGAATTGAAGAGACCCAGTACTTC
abundance: -; v_gene: TRBV7-2; j_gene: TRBJ1-3; d_gene: -; CDR3aa: CASSSPAGNTIYF; CDR3nt: TGTGCCAGCAGCTCCCCTGCCGGAAACACCATATATTTT
abundance: -; v_gene: TRBV5-8; j_gene: TRBJ1-4; d_gene: -; CDR3aa: CASSLWTGGTNEKLFF; CDR3nt: TGTGCCAGCAGCCTCTGGACTGGGGGCACTAATGAAAAACTGTTTTTT
abundance: -; v_gene: TRBV5-1; j_gene: TRBJ2-1; d_gene: TRBD2; CDR3aa: CASYLAGAYNEQFF; CDR3nt: TGCGCCAGCTATTTAGCGGGGGCCTACAATGAGCAGTTCTTC
abundance: -; v_gene: TRBV30; j_gene: TRBJ1-2; d_gene: -; CDR3aa: CAWSGGYYGYTF; CDR3nt: TGTGCCTGGAGTGGGGGATACTATGGCTACACCTTC
abundance: -; v_gene: TRBV2; j_gene: TRBJ1-2; d_gene: -; CDR3aa: CASSEAAGVHGYTF; CDR3nt: TGTGCCAGCAGTGAAGCCGCGGGGGTGCATGGCTACACCTTC
abundance: -; v_gene: TRBV3-1/TRBV3-2; j_gene: TRBJ1-1; d_gene: -; CDR3aa: CASSQDRGGAFF; CDR3nt: TGTGCCAGCAGCCAAGATCGGGGGGGAGCTTTCTTT
abundance: -; v_gene: TRBV4-2; j_gene: TRBJ1-5; d_gene: TRBD1; CDR3aa: CASSREIGQGDQPQHF; CDR3nt: TGTGCCAGCAGCCGTGAAATTGGACAGGGGGACCAGCCCCAGCATTTT
abundance: -; v_gene: TRBV25-1; j_gene: TRBJ2-1; d_gene: -; CDR3aa: CASSASIRRENEQFF; CDR3nt: TGTGCCAGCAGTGCCTCAATTCGTCGCGAGAATGAGCAGTTCTTC
abundance: -; v_gene: TRBV12-3/TRBV12-4; j_gene: TRBJ1-2; d_gene: -; CDR3aa: CASSFFPDGYTF; CDR3nt: TGTGCCAGCAGTTTCTTTCCCGATGGCTACACCTTC
abundance: few; v_gene: TRBV4-2; j_gene: TRBJ2-4; d_gene: -; CDR3aa: CASSQDQGTKNIQYF; CDR3nt: TGTGCCAGCAGCCAAGATCAAGGAACCAAAAACATTCAGTACTTC
abundance: once; v_gene: TRBV7-2; j_gene: TRBJ2-5; d_gene: TRBD1; CDR3aa: CASSRQTGKQETQYF; CDR3nt: TGTGCCAGCAGCCGCCAGACAGGGAAACAAGAGACCCAGTACTTC
abundance: -; v_gene: TRBV4-3; j_gene: TRBJ2-5; d_gene: TRBD2; CDR3aa: CASSPSGGVRETQYF; CDR3nt: TGCGCCAGCAGCCCTAGCGGGGGGGTCCGAGAGACCCAGTACTTC
abundance: -; v_gene: TRBV3-1/TRBV3-2; j_gene: TRBJ1-3; d_gene: -; CDR3aa: CASSQERGHNSGNTIYF; CDR3nt: TGTGCCAGCAGCCAAGAAAGGGGACACAACTCTGGAAACACCATATATTTT
abundance: once; v_gene: TRBV24-1; j_gene: TRBJ2-6; d_gene: TRBD1; CDR3aa: CATSTGAISGANVLTF; CDR3nt: TGTGCCACCAGTACAGGGGCGATTTCTGGGGCCAACGTCCTGACTTTC
abundance: -; v_gene: TRBV30; j_gene: TRBJ2-7; d_gene: -; CDR3aa: CAWSVVIRDETYEQYF; CDR3nt: TGTGCCTGGAGTGTAGTGATCCGGGACGAAACCTACGAGCAGTACTTC
abundance: -; v_gene: TRBV5-6; j_gene: TRBJ1-1; d_gene: TRBD1; CDR3aa: CASSLVSGGTEAFF; CDR3nt: TGTGCCAGCAGCTTGGTGTCAGGGGGAACTGAAGCTTTCTTT
abundance: -; v_gene: TRBV28; j_gene: TRBJ1-1; d_gene: TRBD1; CDR3aa: CASSSLVKGARKAFF; CDR3nt: TGTGCCAGCAGTTCACTTGTAAAGGGGGCTCGAAAAGCTTTCTTT